One and the same sample provided the 25 T cell receptor beta chains below, sequenced in a study of PD-1 blockade in classical Hodgkin lymphoma. Exposure to brentuximab vedotin varied, and each patient had relapsed following autologous stem cell transplantation. Produced via immunoSEQ multiplex PCR; TCRdb's table is partial and in-frame only. The data contain approximately 160,000 clones, just under 80% of them seen just once; the ten biggest clones take up 7.5% to 9.5%. The material was peripheral blood mononuclear cells (PBMCs), obtained before the second cycle of nivolumab. The receptors were gathered from a human donor with classical Hodgkin lymphoma.

The sample holds one count of this clone. V is TRBV27 and J is TRBJ2-7; possible D gene TRBD1, 5 bases. The ends were cut back, 2 bases at V and 5 bases at J, with 13 bases in the middle. The germline CDR1 and CDR2 sequences are MNHEY and SMNVEV (reference sequence). The CDR3 loop spans 14 amino acids. DNA for the CDR3: TGTGCCAGCAGTTTACGAGCCAGGGTAGACGAGCAGTACTTC. Protein product: CASSLRARVDEQYF.

The chain joins TRBV11-2 to TRBJ2-1; D might be TRBD2 (6 bases). The CDR3 runs 15 residues. Germline V gene lookup returns CDR1 SGHAT and CDR2 FQNNGV. V lost 1 base and J 3 bases, leaving 10 bases between the germline ends. The CDR3 region has the DNA TGTGCCAGCAGCTTAGGGGGGAGGTACTACAATGAGCAGTTCTTC. Its translation: CASSLGGRYYNEQFF.

Comments on this clone: The junction differs from germline at one of its ends, possibly a read error. The chain has TRBV28 and TRBJ1-3; D remains unclear. CDR1 is MDHEN and CDR2 is SYDVKM in the germline V gene. The length of the CDR3 is 14 residues. The CDR3 nucleotides are TGTGCCAGCAGTATACGGGCCTCTCGAAACACCATATATTTT. Protein product: CASSIRASRNTIYF.

The genes are TRBV19 and TRBJ2-2, with a possible D match to TRBD2 (6 bases). In germline, CDR1 is LNHDA, CDR2 SQIVND (reference sequence). V lost 7 bases and J lost 2, with 14 bases in between. This CDR3 has 15 amino acids. The CDR3 sequence is CASKVQRANTGELFF. The DNA for the CDR3 is TGTGCCAGTAAGGTCCAGCGGGCAAACACCGGGGAGCTGTTTTTT.

A single count supports this clone. The gene calls are TRBV7-9 and TRBJ2-1, with TRBD2 identical over 12 bases. The V gene end was trimmed by 3 bases and the J gene end by 9 bases; junction bases not matched to a gene: 3. CDR1 is SEHNR and CDR2 is FQNEAQ in the germline V gene (reference sequence). The CDR3 extends over 14 amino acids. CDR3 sequence (DNA): TGTGCCAGCAGCTTGACTAGCGGGAGTGGTGAGCAGTTCTTC. Encoded protein: CASSLTSGSGEQFF.

This chain connects TRBV18 to TRBJ1-1; D unclear. V lost 6 bases and J lost 2, with 13 bases in between. The CDR3 loop spans 14 amino acids. CDR1 is KGHSH and CDR2 is LQKENI in the germline V gene. The CDR3 DNA is TGTGCCAGCTCCCTCCTAAGGGATAACACTGAAGCTTTCTTT. It specifies CASSLLRDNTEAFF.

This sequence joins TRBV21-1 and TRBJ2-7; TRBD2 reflects the table's D call only, with no check against the DNA. TRBV21-1 is assigned pseudogene status. There are 15 residues in the CDR3. The CDR3 sequence: CASSGERCHSYEQYF. CDR3 coding DNA: TGTGCCAGCAGCGGGGAGAGGTGCCATTCTTACGAGCAGTACTTC.

The chain uses TRBV6-6 and TRBJ2-5; possibly TRBD1 for D (5 bases). The CDR3 consists of 15 residues. V shed 6 bases and J shed 0 bases, with 14 bases lying between them. The germline CDR1 and CDR2 sequences are MNHNY and SVGAGI (reference sequence). In DNA, the CDR3 is TGTGCCAGCAGCTCCGGACAATTGTACCAAGAGACCCAGTACTTC. It encodes CASSSGQLYQETQYF.

J is TRBJ2-1 and V is TRBV7-2; D remains ambiguous. This CDR3 is built from 15 residues. The V gene lost 5 bases and the J gene lost 0 bases, with 11 bases spanning the gap. Germline-derived CDR1 and CDR2 are SGHTA and FQGNSA. The CDR3 DNA follows: TGTGCCAGCAGCCCGCTGGTAAGCTCCTACAATGAGCAGTTCTTC. Encoded protein: CASSPLVSSYNEQFF.

The gene calls are TRBV7-9 and TRBJ2-1; 8 bases align to TRBD2. V dropped 4 bases and J dropped 2; count of bases not matched to a gene: 7. CDR3 length equals 16 residues. Germline CDR1 is SEHNR and CDR2 is FQNEAQ (reference sequence). The CDR3 loop is CASSSQLAAAYNEQFF. Written as DNA, the CDR3 is TGTGCCAGCAGCTCCCAACTAGCGGCCGCCTACAATGAGCAGTTCTTC.

This clone has just one count. The gene calls are TRBV9 and TRBJ1-3; D ambiguous. Per germline, CDR1 SGDLS and CDR2 YYNGEE. The CDR3 spans 16 residues. V dropped 0 bases and J dropped 0 bases, with 10 bases sitting between them. CDR3 coding DNA: TGTGCCAGCAGCGTAGTAGGCGGCAGCTCTGGAAACACCATATATTTT. Translating it yields CASSVVGGSSGNTIYF.

V usage is TRBV28 and J usage is TRBJ2-3, with D possibly matching TRBD1 (6 bases). V lost 1 base and J lost 0, with 20 bases in between. The CDR3 contains 19 residues. Germline assignment: CDR1 MDHEN and CDR2 SYDVKM. The CDR3 nucleotides are TGTGCCAGCAGTTTATCCGGGCAGTACAGGGCCGCTAGCACAGATACGCAGTATTTT. It is translated as CASSLSGQYRAASTDTQYF. Based on the CDR3 plus reference TRBV28 and TRBJ2-3, the full variable domain is DVKVTQSSRYLVKRTGEKVFLECVQDMDHENMFWYRQDPGLGLRLIYFSYDVKMKEKGDIPEGYSVSREKKERFSLILESASTNQTSMYLCASSLSGQYRAASTDTQYFGPGTRLTVL.

V usage is TRBV30 and J usage is TRBJ2-7, with 9 bases matching TRBD1. The trim removed 1 base at V and 6 bases at J, leaving 7 bases unmatched. The CDR3 length is 14 residues. Germline V CDR1 and CDR2: GTSNPN, SVGIG (reference sequence). This CDR3 is CAWSAPGQGIEQYF. The CDR3 nucleotides are TGTGCCTGGAGTGCCCCGGGACAGGGAATCGAGCAGTACTTC.

The rearrangement uses TRBV5-8 and TRBJ1-2; D possibly corresponds to TRBD1 (6 bases). This CDR3 is 14 amino acids long. V was shortened by 1 base and J by 2 bases, with 9 bases between the two germline ends. CDR1 is SGHTS and CDR2 is YDEGEE in the germline V gene. Here the CDR3 reads CASSLPGANYGYTF. CDR3 bases: TGTGCCAGCAGCTTGCCAGGGGCGAACTATGGCTACACCTTC.

In its sample, this clone was seen once. The chain couples TRBV6-5 to TRBJ1-2; D may be TRBD1 (6 bases). V shed 4 bases and J shed 5 bases, with 11 bases lying between them. Germline V lookup: CDR1 MNHEY, CDR2 SVGAGI. The CDR3 length is 13 residues. DNA for the CDR3: TGTGCCAGCAGTTCCTCAAGGGGGTATGGCTACACCTTC. It yields the protein CASSSSRGYGYTF.

CDR3 residues: CASSTSGYATNEKLFF. DNA of the CDR3: TGTGCCAGTAGTACTTCGGGGTATGCAACTAATGAAAAACTGTTTTTT. The J gene is TRBJ1-4, the V gene TRBV19; D unresolved. This CDR3 has 16 amino acids. V was trimmed by 4 bases and J by 0 bases, leaving 12 bases between them. The germline V gene has CDR1 LNHDA and CDR2 SQIVND (reference sequence).

As regards this clone: The sample carries other DNA sequences with the same CDR3. The chain combines TRBV28 with TRBJ2-7; D unclear. This CDR3 is built from 11 residues. The germline V gene has CDR1 MDHEN and CDR2 SYDVKM. V shed 2 bases and J shed 4 bases, with 3 bases lying between them. Here the CDR3 reads CASSLRYEQYF. CDR3 sequence (DNA): TGTGCCAGCAGTTTAAGGTACGAGCAGTACTTC.

The chain uses TRBV19 and TRBJ2-3; D may be TRBD2 (7 bases). V was clipped by 3 bases and J by 0 bases, with 16 bases between them. The CDR3 spans 17 residues. Germline V gives CDR1 LNHDA, CDR2 SQIVND (reference sequence). CDR3 sequence: CASSILGGGASTDTQYF. CDR3 in DNA: TGTGCCAGTAGTATTCTCGGCGGGGGCGCTAGCACAGATACGCAGTATTTT.

The genes are TRBV28 and TRBJ1-5, with D possibly being TRBD1 (5 bases). Germline V lookup: CDR1 MDHEN, CDR2 SYDVKM. V lost 3 bases and J 1 base, leaving 13 bases between the germline ends. This CDR3 comprises 16 residues. DNA of the CDR3: TGTGCCAGCAGTTTTGGGGGTATTATGAGCAATCAGCCCCAGCATTTT. Translation: CASSFGGIMSNQPQHF.

The sample holds many counts of this clone. The V and J genes are TRBV11-3 and TRBJ2-7, with 10 nucleotides matching TRBD1. This CDR3 comprises 13 residues. Trimming cost V 3 bases and J 9 bases; bases outside gene matches: 5. The germline V gene has CDR1 SGHNT and CDR2 YENEEA. The CDR3 DNA sequence: TGTGCCAGCAGCTTCGGGACAGGGGATCTGCAGTACTTC. As protein: CASSFGTGDLQYF.

The chain carries TRBV5-4 and TRBJ2-5; TRBD2 might be the D (5 bases). Germline V gene data show CDR1 as SGHNT and CDR2 as YYREEE (reference sequence). This CDR3 comprises 15 residues. Trimming took 0 bases from V and 10 from J, leaving 19 bases between them. As DNA, the CDR3 is TGTGCCAGCAGCTTGGGGAGGTCCCTCCGAGGCGACCAGTACTTC. Residues: CASSLGRSLRGDQYF.

The chain employs TRBV7-2 and TRBJ1-5, with D possibly TRBD1 on 5 matching bases. Trimming took 5 bases from V and 3 from J, leaving 14 bases between them. Germline CDR1 reads SGHTA; CDR2 reads FQGNSA. This CDR3 region has 15 residues. The CDR3 loop reads CASSPADRYNQPQHF. CDR3 coding DNA: TGTGCCAGCAGCCCTGCCGACAGATACAATCAGCCCCAGCATTTT.

The chain carries TRBV7-9 and TRBJ1-3; D call uncertain. The germline CDR1 and CDR2 sequences are SEHNR and FQNEAQ (reference sequence). V lost 2 bases and J lost 7, with 9 bases in between. The length of the CDR3 is 13 residues. The CDR3 sequence is CASSLLWRNTIYF. Written as DNA, the CDR3 is TGTGCCAGCAGCTTACTATGGCGGAACACCATATATTTT.

This rearrangement joins TRBV27 to TRBJ2-5, with 8 bases identical to TRBD2. The CDR3 is 19 amino acids. Germline lookup yields CDR1 MNHEY and CDR2 SMNVEV (reference sequence). Trimming removed 4 bases from V and 0 bases from J; junction bases left unmatched: 16. For the CDR3, the DNA is TGTGCCAGCAGTTGGTGGGGCGGGAGGCCGCCTATAGACCAAGAGACCCAGTACTTC. It is translated as CASSWWGGRPPIDQETQYF.

This clone was seen only a few times. The rearrangement uses TRBV18 and TRBJ1-2, with 8 bases that match TRBD1. CDR3 length: 13 amino acids. Trimming at V came to 6 bases and at J to 3 bases, leaving 3 bases not matched to a gene. The germline V gene has CDR1 KGHSH and CDR2 LQKENI. CDR3 bases: TGTGCCAGCTCTTCGGACAGGGACTATGGCTACACCTTC. Translation gives CASSSDRDYGYTF. The variable domain in full, completed from reference TRBV18 and TRBJ1-2, reads NAGVMQNPRHLVRRRGQEARLRCSPMKGHSHVYWYRQLPEEGLKFMVYLQKENIIDESGMPKERFSAEFPKEGPSILRIQQVVRGDSAAYFCASSSDRDYGYTFGSGTRLTVV.